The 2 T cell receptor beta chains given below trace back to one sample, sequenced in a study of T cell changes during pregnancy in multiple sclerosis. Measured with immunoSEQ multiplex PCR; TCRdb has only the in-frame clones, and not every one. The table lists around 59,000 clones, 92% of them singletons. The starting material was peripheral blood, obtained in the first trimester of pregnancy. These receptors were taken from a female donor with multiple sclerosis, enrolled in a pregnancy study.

The CDR3 reads CASTGFGTGRDEQFF. CDR3 DNA sequence: TGTGCCAGCACCGGATTCGGGACAGGGAGGGATGAGCAGTTCTTC. The gene calls are TRBV27 and TRBJ2-1; 9 nucleotides align to TRBD1. CDR1 MNHEY and CDR2 SMNVEV come from the germline V gene (reference sequence). J gave up 8 bases and V 7 bases, and 12 bases lay outside the gene matches. This CDR3 spans 15 amino acids.

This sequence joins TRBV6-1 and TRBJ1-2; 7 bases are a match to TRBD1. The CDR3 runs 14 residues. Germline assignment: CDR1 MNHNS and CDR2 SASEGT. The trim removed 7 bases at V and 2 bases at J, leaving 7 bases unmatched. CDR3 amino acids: CASTPGQQNYGYTF. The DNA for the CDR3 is TGTGCCAGCACACCGGGACAGCAGAACTATGGCTACACCTTC.